Sequencing of this T cell receptor (beta chain) was carried out in a study of technical replicates of blood from a handful of donors. V gave up 6 bases and J gave up 3 bases, with 17 bases separating them. This CDR3 is built from 15 residues. Germline V gene sequence: CDR1 MDHEN, CDR2 SYDVKM. Method: immunoSEQ multiplex PCR; TCRdb's copy keeps in-frame clones and lacks some. The profile shows 65,000 to 85,000 clones, 90% to 98% of them singletons. This receptor was obtained from a human donor in good health. The sequencing input was T cells isolated from PBMCs. J is TRBJ1-1 and V is TRBV28; a possible D gene is TRBD1 (5 bases). The CDR3 loop reads CASSLGARTYTEAFF. CDR3 bases: TGTGCCAGCAGCTTAGGGGCTCGGACATACACTGAAGCTTTCTTT.